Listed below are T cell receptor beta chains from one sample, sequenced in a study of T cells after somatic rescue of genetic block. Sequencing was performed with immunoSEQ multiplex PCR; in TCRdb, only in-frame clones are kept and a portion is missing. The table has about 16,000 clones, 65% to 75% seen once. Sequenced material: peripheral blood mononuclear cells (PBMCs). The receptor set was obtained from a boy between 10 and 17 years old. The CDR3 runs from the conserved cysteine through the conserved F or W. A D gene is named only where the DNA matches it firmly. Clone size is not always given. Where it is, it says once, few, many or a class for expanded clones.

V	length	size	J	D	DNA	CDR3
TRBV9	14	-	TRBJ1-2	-	TGTGCCAGCAGCGTAGACAGGCTGGGCTATGGCTACACCTTC	CASSVDRLGYGYTF
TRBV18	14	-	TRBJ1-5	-	TGTGCCAGCTCACCAGGATCTGAAGGTCAGCCCCAGCATTTT	CASSPGSEGQPQHF
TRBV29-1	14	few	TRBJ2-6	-	TGCAGCGTATTCCAGGGTACCGGGGCCAACGTCCTGACTTTC	CSVFQGTGANVLTF
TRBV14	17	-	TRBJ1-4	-	TGTGCCAGCAGCCGAACTCGGACTTTATCAACTAATGAAAAACTGTTTTTT	CASSRTRTLSTNEKLFF
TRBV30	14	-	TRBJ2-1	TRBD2	TGTGCCTGGAGTGTACGACTAGCGGACAATGAGCAGTTCTTC	CAWSVRLADNEQFF
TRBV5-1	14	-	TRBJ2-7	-	TGCGCCAGCAAAACAGGGCAGAGCTCCTACGAGCAGTACTTC	CASKTGQSSYEQYF
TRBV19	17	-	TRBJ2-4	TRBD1	TGTGCCAGTAGTAGGCCGGGACAGGGAACGGCCAAAAACATTCAGTACTTC	CASSRPGQGTAKNIQYF
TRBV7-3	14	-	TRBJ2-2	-	TGTGCCAGCAGCTCGGGACTGGTCGGCGGGGAGCTGTTTTTT	CASSSGLVGGELFF
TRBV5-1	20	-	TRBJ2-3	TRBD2	TGCGCCAGCAGCTTGGGATTGAGACCGGGACTAGCGGGGACCACAGATACGCAGTATTTT	CASSLGLRPGLAGTTDTQYF
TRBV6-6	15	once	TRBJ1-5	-	TGTGCCAGCAGTTACTTCGTAAGGGAGGCTCAGCCCCAGCATTTT	CASSYFVREAQPQHF
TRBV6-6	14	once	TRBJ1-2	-	TGTGCCAGCAGTTACCACTACGATAACTATGGCTACACCTTC	CASSYHYDNYGYTF
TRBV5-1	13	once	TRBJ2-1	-	TGCGCCAGCAGCCGGGCGTCCTACAATGAGCAGTTCTTC	CASSRASYNEQFF
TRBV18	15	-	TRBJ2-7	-	TGTGCCAGCTCACCACCGAAGACTAGCTCCTACGAGCAGTACTTC	CASSPPKTSSYEQYF
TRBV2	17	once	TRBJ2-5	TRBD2	TGTGCCAGCAGTGAAGGGCCCCCTAGCGGGGGGGCCAAGACCCAGTACTTC	CASSEGPPSGGAKTQYF
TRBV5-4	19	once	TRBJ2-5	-	TGTGCCAGCAGCTTGGGGGGTGGGTCGGGTCTATTCAGTCTAGAGACCCAGTACTTC	CASSLGGGSGLFSLETQYF
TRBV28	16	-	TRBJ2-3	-	TGTGCCAGCAGCCCTAGGGAACAGCCACTCACAGATACGCAGTATTTT	CASSPREQPLTDTQYF
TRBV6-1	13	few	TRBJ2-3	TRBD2	TGTGCCAGCAGTGACGGGCGGGGGGATACGCAGTATTTT	CASSDGRGDTQYF
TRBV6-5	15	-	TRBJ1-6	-	TGTGCCAGCAACCTGGATAGCTTCTATAATTCACCCCTCCACTTT	CASNLDSFYNSPLHF